The 29 T cell receptor beta chains below come from one sample, sequenced in a study of T-cell memory formation after mild COVID-19 listed by TCRdb under 2021. Libraries were prepared through 5' RACE. TCRdb shows the sequencer as Illumina NovaSeq 6000. TCRdb's own reprocessing of the public reads used fastp at Q25 and MiXCR and kept productive beta chains. Rows are unified per CDR3 protein, each entry keeping the most common DNA and genes. This sample gives hundreds of thousands of distinct CDR3 sequences in total; around a quarter of them show up just once. Around 12% of the sample goes to the ten largest clones. The sequencing sample was made of PBMCs or a T cell subset sorted from them (not recorded which). The receptor source for this set is an adult woman who had mild COVID-19 (a few samples of this study predate the infection). The sample titles of this study are shuffled in the database, so cell type and time point are left out; the donor was told from shared clones.

The rearrangement uses TRBV7-2 and TRBJ1-2; unclear D gene. Trimming left V 4 bases short and J 4 bases short, with 13 bases between. The CDR3 has 14 residues. Germline CDR1 and CDR2: SGHTA and FQGNSA. This CDR3 is CASSSPTPTYGYTF. The CDR3 nucleotides are TGTGCCAGCAGCTCGCCGACACCGACCTATGGCTACACCTTC.

This clonotype was seen only a few times. The chain combines TRBV7-8 with TRBJ2-2; D is uncertain. The CDR3 totals 13 residues. Germline CDR1 is SGHVS and CDR2 is FQNEAQ. With 5 bases removed from V and 8 bases from J, the gap between germline ends came to 12 bases. CDR3 sequence: CASSNRMGGELFF. The CDR3 DNA reads as TGTGCCAGCAGCAATAGAATGGGGGGGGAGCTGTTTTTT.

This clonotype has only a few counts. This chain joins TRBV4-3 and TRBJ2-7; 10 bases are a match to TRBD2. The V segment lost 4 bases and the J segment 3 bases; nucleotides outside the gene matches: 9. Germline loops: CDR1 LGHNA, CDR2 YSLEER. The CDR3 spans 16 residues. The CDR3 protein is CASSPALTSGNYEQYF. The CDR3 nucleotides read TGCGCCAGCAGCCCTGCCCTTACTAGCGGGAACTACGAGCAGTACTTC.

This chain connects TRBV25-1 to TRBJ2-2; weak D call: TRBD2 (6 bases). Germline V gene sequence: CDR1 MGHDK, CDR2 SYGVNS. Trimming left V 0 bases short and J 7 bases short, with 12 bases between. The CDR3 has 15 amino acids. DNA for the CDR3: TGTGCCAGCAGTGAATACGAGCTGGGGGGCGGGGAGCTGTTTTTT. Amino acid sequence: CASSEYELGGGELFF.

This CDR3 is CATSDPGRGSYEQYF. CDR3 coding DNA: TGTGCCACCAGTGACCCCGGCAGGGGGTCCTACGAGCAGTACTTC. The chain couples TRBV24-1 to TRBJ2-7, with 7 bases identical to TRBD1. J gave up 1 base and V 4 bases, and 6 bases lay outside the gene matches. The CDR3 consists of 15 residues. The V gene's germline CDR1 is KGHDR and CDR2 SFDVKD.

The chain employs TRBV25-1 and TRBJ2-5, with TRBD1 as a possible D gene (6 bases). This CDR3 spans 12 amino acids. V was clipped by 6 bases and J by 11 bases, with 16 bases between them. Per germline, CDR1 MGHDK and CDR2 SYGVNS. Here the CDR3 reads CASSSEWGRQYF. The CDR3 DNA sequence: TGTGCCAGCAGCAGTGAGTGGGGGCGGCAGTACTTC.

This clonotype was counted a few times. The gene calls are TRBV7-3 and TRBJ1-2; D remains unclear. The germline gives CDR1 SGHTA, CDR2 FQGTGA. V lost 1 base and J 0 bases, leaving 15 bases between the germline ends. The CDR3 contains 17 residues. In DNA form, the CDR3 reads TGTGCCAGCAGCTTAAATGCTCCAGGACCAACTAACTATGGCTACACCTTC. It codes for CASSLNAPGPTNYGYTF. Complete variable domain (other parts from reference TRBV7-3 and TRBJ1-2): GAGVSQTPSNKVTEKGKYVELRCDPISGHTALYWYRQSLGQGPEFLIYFQGTGAADDSGLPNDRFFAVRPEGSVSTLKIQRTERGDSAVYLCASSLNAPGPTNYGYTFGSGTRLTVV.

V gene TRBV7-3 combines with J gene TRBJ2-1; D gene unclear. Trimming removed 2 bases at V and 6 bases at J, with 14 bases between. This CDR3 has 15 amino acids. Germline assignment: CDR1 SGHTA and CDR2 FQGTGA. The CDR3 nucleotides read TGTGCCAGCAGCTTAGGGAATACACTCCTCAATGAGCAGTTCTTC. This gives the protein CASSLGNTLLNEQFF.

The J gene is TRBJ2-1, the V gene TRBV6-6; maybe TRBD1 (8 bases). Trimming removed 6 bases from V and 3 bases from J, with 18 bases in between. The V gene's germline CDR1 is MNHNY and CDR2 SVGAGI (reference sequence). The CDR3 loop spans 16 amino acids. Here the CDR3 DNA reads TGTGCCAGCAGGACAGGGGAGGGGGCATACTACAATGAGCAGTTCTTC. Encoded protein: CASRTGEGAYYNEQFF.

The chain uses TRBV6-5 and TRBJ1-6; D not certain. The V end lost 5 bases, the J end lost 7 bases, and 12 bases lay between the germline ends. CDR3 length equals 14 residues. Germline loops: CDR1 MNHEY, CDR2 SVGAGI. Here the CDR3 reads CASSDGLPNSPLHF. The DNA of the CDR3 is TGTGCCAGCAGTGACGGGTTACCGAATTCACCCCTCCACTTT.

This clonotype was recorded a few times. CDR3 region: CASSQDRRLSPHEQFF. For the CDR3, the DNA is TGTGCCAGCAGCCAAGATAGACGGCTAAGTCCCCATGAGCAGTTCTTC. This chain links TRBV3-1 with TRBJ2-1, with D unclear. The germline CDR1 and CDR2 sequences are LGHDT and YNNKEL (reference sequence). Trimming removed 0 bases from V and 8 bases from J, with 17 bases in between. This CDR3 has 16 residues.

The gene calls are TRBV10-3 and TRBJ1-1, with TRBD1 identical over 12 bases. Looked up from germline, CDR1 is ENHRY and CDR2 is SYGVKD. The CDR3 extends over 19 amino acids. V gave up 10 bases and J gave up 4 bases; unmatched junction bases: 22. The CDR3 loop reads CATYGGLGTGGAGSTEAFF. The CDR3 nucleotides are TGTGCCACGTATGGAGGATTAGGGACAGGGGGCGCAGGAAGCACTGAAGCTTTCTTT.

The chain is built from TRBV20-1 and TRBJ1-1, with 7 bases aligning to TRBD1. This CDR3 contains 13 residues. V lost 5 bases, J lost 3 bases, and 6 bases stayed unmatched. Germline-derived CDR1 and CDR2 are DFQATT and SNEGSKA (reference sequence). The CDR3 region has the DNA TGCAGTGCTCCAGGGGGTTGGGACACTGAAGCTTTCTTT. This translates into CSAPGGWDTEAFF.

This chain links TRBV2 with TRBJ2-7, with D tentatively TRBD1 (5 bases). The CDR3 sequence is 14 residues long. V lost 6 bases and J lost 2, with 14 bases in between. CDR1 is SNHLY, CDR2 FYNNEI, per germline. The CDR3 region has the DNA TGTGCCAGCAGACCCGACAGTGTGGCCTACGAGCAGTACTTC. Encoded protein: CASRPDSVAYEQYF.

This sequence joins TRBV3-1 and TRBJ2-1; D ambiguous. CDR1 and CDR2 from the germline V gene are LGHDT and YNNKEL (reference sequence). CDR3 length: 16 amino acids. The ends were cut back, 4 bases at V and 4 bases at J, with 17 bases in the middle. The CDR3 is CASSPLGRGEYNEQFF. Here the CDR3 DNA reads TGTGCCAGCAGCCCCCTTGGGCGCGGCGAATACAATGAGCAGTTCTTC.

This clonotype was counted a few times. V usage is TRBV29-1 and J usage is TRBJ1-2, with TRBD1 identical over 7 bases. Germline CDR1 reads SQVTM; CDR2 reads ANQGSEA. Losses at the gene ends were 6 bases for V and 4 bases for J; bases not matched to a gene: 8. This CDR3 has 13 amino acids. The CDR3 nucleotides are TGCAGCGTGGCGGGGGACAGCACCTATGGCTACACCTTC. Residues: CSVAGDSTYGYTF.

This clonotype was seen at least ten times. The rearrangement links TRBV20-1 to TRBJ2-3; TRBD1 or TRBD2 may be the D gene (5 bases each). In germline, CDR1 is DFQATT, CDR2 SNEGSKA (reference sequence). Trimming removed 5 bases from V and 2 bases from J, with 11 bases in between. CDR3 length equals 13 residues. CDR3 region: CSARDGYTDTQYF. In nucleotides, the CDR3 is TGCAGTGCTCGGGACGGATACACAGATACGCAGTATTTT.

The V gene is TRBV7-6, the J gene TRBJ2-2; D assignment may be TRBD1 or TRBD2 (5 bases each). The V end lost 5 bases, the J end lost 2 bases, and 18 bases lay between the germline ends. The CDR3 contains 17 residues. Germline V CDR1 and CDR2: SGHVS, FNYEAQ. The CDR3 region is CASSRTGTLTNTGELFF. As DNA, the CDR3 is TGTGCCAGCAGCCGAACCGGGACCTTGACCAACACCGGGGAGCTGTTTTTT.

The chain couples TRBV18 to TRBJ2-7; the D gene is possibly TRBD2 (6 bases). V dropped 0 bases and J dropped 0 bases, with 12 bases sitting between them. Germline lookup yields CDR1 KGHSH and CDR2 LQKENI. This CDR3 is 16 amino acids long. Here the CDR3 reads CASSPPGLANSYEQYF. Written as DNA, the CDR3 is TGTGCCAGCTCACCACCTGGCCTAGCGAACTCCTACGAGCAGTACTTC.

CDR3 DNA: TGTGCCAGTCGGGGGATCTATGGCTACACCTTC. It translates to CASRGIYGYTF. The chain employs TRBV7-9 and TRBJ1-2; a possible D gene is TRBD1 (5 bases). The CDR3 is made up of 11 amino acids. Trimming took off 9 bases at V and 4 bases at J, with 9 bases between the two ends. CDR1 is SEHNR, CDR2 FQNEAQ, per germline (reference sequence).

This clonotype was detected only a few times. The V and J genes are TRBV5-1 and TRBJ1-1; 8 bases map to TRBD1. This CDR3 region has 14 residues. The V gene's germline CDR1 is SGHRS and CDR2 YFSETQ. Trimming removed 3 bases from V and 11 bases from J; junction bases left unmatched: 12. The CDR3 spells CASSSTGDTHRAFF. The CDR3 coding sequence is TGCGCCAGCAGCTCGACAGGGGACACACACAGGGCTTTCTTT.

This clonotype has a count of ten or more. This chain joins TRBV12-3 or TRBV12-4 and TRBJ2-3; a weak D match, TRBD1 (6 bases). Trimming took 7 bases from V and 2 from J, leaving 16 bases between them. The CDR3 totals 15 residues. Here the CDR3 reads CASTLDSSFTDTQYF. The CDR3 DNA reads as TGTGCCAGCACCCTGGACAGCTCTTTCACAGATACGCAGTATTTT.

The chain carries TRBV5-1 and TRBJ2-3; TRBD1 matches at 12 bases. Germline trimming cut 2 bases from V and 2 bases from J; bases unmatched to any gene: 12. The germline V gene has CDR1 SGHRS and CDR2 YFSETQ. CDR3 length: 19 amino acids. The CDR3 DNA follows: TGCGCCAGCAGCTTAGGGACAGGGGGCCAGCGGGAGCTCACAGATACGCAGTATTTT. It codes for CASSLGTGGQRELTDTQYF.

The chain links TRBV9 to TRBJ2-5; maybe TRBD1 (5 bases). Per the germline V gene, CDR1 is SGDLS and CDR2 is YYNGEE. Deletions cut 4 bases from V and 2 bases from J, with 12 bases between. This CDR3 is built from 14 residues. CDR3 DNA sequence: TGTGCCAGCAGCTCCGGACCAGGGCAAGAGACCCAGTACTTC. Translated: CASSSGPGQETQYF.

The J gene is TRBJ2-3, the V gene TRBV4-3; 13 bases are shared with TRBD2. The CDR3 length is 17 residues. Germline lookup yields CDR1 LGHNA and CDR2 YSLEER. V gave up 4 bases and J gave up 2 bases; unmatched junction bases: 6. CDR3 protein: CASSPRTSGSITDTQYF. The CDR3 coding sequence is TGCGCCAGCAGCCCGAGGACTAGCGGGAGTATCACAGATACGCAGTATTTT.

The gene calls are TRBV6-5 and TRBJ2-7; perhaps TRBD1 as D (6 bases). Trimming removed 3 bases from V and 1 base from J, with 10 bases in between. The germline V gene has CDR1 MNHEY and CDR2 SVGAGI. The CDR3 has 14 amino acids. The CDR3 DNA follows: TGTGCCAGCAGTTATGGGCAGGGGTCCTACGAGCAGTACTTC. Translating it yields CASSYGQGSYEQYF.

This clonotype has at least ten counts. The chain recombines TRBV6-4 with TRBJ2-3; 9 bases align to TRBD2. The germline CDR1 and CDR2 sequences are MRHNA and SNTAGT. CDR3 length: 15 amino acids. The V segment lost 6 bases and the J segment 5 bases; nucleotides outside the gene matches: 9. Here the CDR3 reads CASREGLALRDTQYF. CDR3 nucleotides: TGTGCCAGCAGAGAGGGACTAGCCTTGAGAGATACGCAGTATTTT.

The chain employs TRBV3-1 and TRBJ2-7; unclear D gene. Trimming left V 3 bases short and J 0 bases short, with 15 bases between. The germline gives CDR1 LGHDT, CDR2 YNNKEL (reference sequence). There are 16 residues in the CDR3. Here the CDR3 DNA reads TGTGCCAGCAGCCAGGAATCCGTAAACCCCTCCTACGAGCAGTACTTC. Encoded protein: CASSQESVNPSYEQYF.

This clonotype appeared a few times. The V gene is TRBV10-2, the J gene TRBJ2-2; D is perhaps TRBD2 (5 bases). Germline CDR1 is WSHSY and CDR2 is SAAADI. The length of the CDR3 is 16 residues. Trimming shortened V by 3 bases and J by 0 bases, and 11 bases separated the two germline ends. CDR3 sequence reads: CASSDGGGPNTGELFF. The DNA of the CDR3 is TGCGCCAGCAGTGATGGAGGAGGCCCGAACACCGGGGAGCTGTTTTTT.